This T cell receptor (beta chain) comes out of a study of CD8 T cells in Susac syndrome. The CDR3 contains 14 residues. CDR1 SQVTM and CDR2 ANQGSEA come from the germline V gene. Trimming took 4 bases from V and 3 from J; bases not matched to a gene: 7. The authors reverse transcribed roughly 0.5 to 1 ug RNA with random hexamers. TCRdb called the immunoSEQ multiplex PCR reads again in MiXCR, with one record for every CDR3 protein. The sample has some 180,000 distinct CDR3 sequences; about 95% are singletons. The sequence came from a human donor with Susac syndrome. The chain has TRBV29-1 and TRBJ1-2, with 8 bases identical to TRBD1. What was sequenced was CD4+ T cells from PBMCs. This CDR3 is CSVGLGQGDYGYTF. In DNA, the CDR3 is TGCAGCGTTGGATTAGGACAGGGCGACTATGGCTACACCTTC.